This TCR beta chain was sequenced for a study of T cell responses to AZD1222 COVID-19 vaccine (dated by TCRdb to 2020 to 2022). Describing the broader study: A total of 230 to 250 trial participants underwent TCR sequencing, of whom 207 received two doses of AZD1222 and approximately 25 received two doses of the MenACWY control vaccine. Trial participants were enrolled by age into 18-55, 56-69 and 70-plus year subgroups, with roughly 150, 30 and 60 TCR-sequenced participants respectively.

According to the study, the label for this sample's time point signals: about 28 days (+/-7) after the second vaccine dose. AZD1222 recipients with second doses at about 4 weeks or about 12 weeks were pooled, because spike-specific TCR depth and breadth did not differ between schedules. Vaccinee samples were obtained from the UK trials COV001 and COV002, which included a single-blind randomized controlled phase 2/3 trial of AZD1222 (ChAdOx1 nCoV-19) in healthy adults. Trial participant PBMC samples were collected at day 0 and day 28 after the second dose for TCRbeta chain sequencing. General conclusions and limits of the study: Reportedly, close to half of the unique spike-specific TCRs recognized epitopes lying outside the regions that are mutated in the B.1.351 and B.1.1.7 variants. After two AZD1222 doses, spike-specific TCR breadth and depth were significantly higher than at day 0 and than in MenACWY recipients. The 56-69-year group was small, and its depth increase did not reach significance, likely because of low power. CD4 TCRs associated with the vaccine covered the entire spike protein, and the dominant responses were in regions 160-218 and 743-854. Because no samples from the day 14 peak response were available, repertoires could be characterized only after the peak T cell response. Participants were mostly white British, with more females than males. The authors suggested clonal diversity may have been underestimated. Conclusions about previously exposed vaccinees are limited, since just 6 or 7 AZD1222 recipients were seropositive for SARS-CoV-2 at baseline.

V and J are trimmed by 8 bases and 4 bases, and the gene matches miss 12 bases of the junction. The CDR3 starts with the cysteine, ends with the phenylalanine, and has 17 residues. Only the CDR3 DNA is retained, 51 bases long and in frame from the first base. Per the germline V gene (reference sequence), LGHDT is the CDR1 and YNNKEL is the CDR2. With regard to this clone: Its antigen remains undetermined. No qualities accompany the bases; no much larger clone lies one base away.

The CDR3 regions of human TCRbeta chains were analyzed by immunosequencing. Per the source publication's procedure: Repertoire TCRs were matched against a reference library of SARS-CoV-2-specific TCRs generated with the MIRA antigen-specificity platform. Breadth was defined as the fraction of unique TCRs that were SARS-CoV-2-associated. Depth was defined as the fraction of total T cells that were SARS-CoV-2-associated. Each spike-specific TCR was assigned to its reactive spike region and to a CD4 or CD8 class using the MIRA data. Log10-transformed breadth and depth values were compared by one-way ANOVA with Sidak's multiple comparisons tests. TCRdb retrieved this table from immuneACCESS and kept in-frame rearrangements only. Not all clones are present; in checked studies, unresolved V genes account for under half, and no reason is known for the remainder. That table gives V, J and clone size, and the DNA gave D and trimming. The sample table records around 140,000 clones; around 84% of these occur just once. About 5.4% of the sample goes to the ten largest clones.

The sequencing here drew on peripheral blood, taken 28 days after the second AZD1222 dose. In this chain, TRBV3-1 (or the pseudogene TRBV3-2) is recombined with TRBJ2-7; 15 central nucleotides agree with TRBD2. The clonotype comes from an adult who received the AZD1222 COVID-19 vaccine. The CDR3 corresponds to CASSPGTSGRFSYEQYF. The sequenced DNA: TGTGCCAGCTCCCCCGGGACTAGCGGGAGGTTCTCGTACGAGCAGTACTTC.